This T cell receptor beta chain was captured by sequencing in a study of T cell repertoires in cytomegalovirus infection. In the study overall: HLA-B-restricted CMV epitopes that are well studied, plus recently identified HLA-C-restricted ones, were used by the study.

To note about this clonotype: No antigen is known for it.

TCRdb re-called the reads with MiXCR, one entry per CDR3 protein. This sample yields roughly 180,000 distinct CDR3 sequences, of which roughly a fifth are seen a single time; 20% to 30% belongs to the top ten. Specimen: CD8+ T cells from cultured PBMCs, collected from culture after CMV antigen stimulation. This TCR derives from a human donor in good health (CMV status not recorded). Some clones in this sample may be carry-over from other donors' samples.

CDR3 region: CASSLGTGTGGELFF. The CDR3 DNA reads as TGTGCCAGCAGCCTCGGGACAGGGACCGGCGGGGAGCTGTTTTTT. The chain uses TRBV7-6 and TRBJ2-2; 9 nucleotides match TRBD1. The V gene's germline CDR1 is SGHVS and CDR2 FNYEAQ. The CDR3 totals 15 residues. After removal of 5 bases from V and 7 bases from J, the junction contained 8 bases not matched to a gene.